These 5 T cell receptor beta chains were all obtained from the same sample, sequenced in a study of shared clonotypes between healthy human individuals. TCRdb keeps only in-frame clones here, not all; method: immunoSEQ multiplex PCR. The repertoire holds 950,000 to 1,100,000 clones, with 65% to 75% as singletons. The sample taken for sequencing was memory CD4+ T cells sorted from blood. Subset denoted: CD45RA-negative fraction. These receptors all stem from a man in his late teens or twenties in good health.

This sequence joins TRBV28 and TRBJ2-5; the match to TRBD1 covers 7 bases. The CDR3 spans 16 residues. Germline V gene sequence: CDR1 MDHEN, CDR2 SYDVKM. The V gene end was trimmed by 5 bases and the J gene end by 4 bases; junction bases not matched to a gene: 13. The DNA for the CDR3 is TGTGCCAGCAGTGGACCGGCAGGGGGTGGAGTAGAGACCCAGTACTTC. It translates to CASSGPAGGGVETQYF.

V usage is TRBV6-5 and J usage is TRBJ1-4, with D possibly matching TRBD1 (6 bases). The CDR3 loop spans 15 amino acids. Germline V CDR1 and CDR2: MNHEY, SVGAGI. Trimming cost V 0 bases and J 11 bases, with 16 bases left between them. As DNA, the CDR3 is TGTGCCAGCAGTTACTCAAGGACAGCTAGGGATAAACTGTTTTTT. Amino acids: CASSYSRTARDKLFF.

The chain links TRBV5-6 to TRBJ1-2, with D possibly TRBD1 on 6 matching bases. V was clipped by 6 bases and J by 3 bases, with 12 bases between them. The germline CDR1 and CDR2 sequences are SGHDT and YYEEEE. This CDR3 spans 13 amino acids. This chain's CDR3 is CASTPDSYYGYTF. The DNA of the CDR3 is TGTGCCAGCACTCCGGACAGCTACTATGGCTACACCTTC.

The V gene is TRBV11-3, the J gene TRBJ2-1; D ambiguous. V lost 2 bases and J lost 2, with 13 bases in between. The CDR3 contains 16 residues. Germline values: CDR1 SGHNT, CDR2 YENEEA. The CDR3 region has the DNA TGTGCCAGCAGCTTATTAGGCGGCGTAGCCTACAATGAGCAGTTCTTC. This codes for CASSLLGGVAYNEQFF.

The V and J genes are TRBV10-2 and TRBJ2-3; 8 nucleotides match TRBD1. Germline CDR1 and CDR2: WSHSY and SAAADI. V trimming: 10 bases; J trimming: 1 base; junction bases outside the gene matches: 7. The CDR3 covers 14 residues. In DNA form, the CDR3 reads TGCGCCACCCTGACAGGGGCGGGCACAGATACGCAGTATTTT. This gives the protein CATLTGAGTDTQYF.